Only a few counts were recorded for the clone carrying this T cell receptor (beta chain). What it binds is unknown. TCRdb reprocessed the reads with MiXCR, giving one entry per CDR3 protein. The data contain some 940,000 distinct CDR3 sequences, roughly 30% of them seen just once; the ten biggest clones take up roughly an eighth. CDR1 and CDR2 (germline): MNHEY, SMNVEV (reference sequence). The CDR3 is made up of 16 amino acids. Germline trimming cut 6 bases from V and 6 bases from J; bases unmatched to any gene: 16. The data originate from a study of T cell repertoires in cytomegalovirus infection. About the study: Peptides in the study included HLA-C-restricted and HLA-B-restricted CMV epitopes.

V gene TRBV27 combines with J gene TRBJ1-1, with 7 positions matching TRBD1. This specimen consisted of cultured CD8+ T cells from PBMCs, obtained from culture after CMV antigen stimulation. The sequence was collected from a human donor in good health (CMV status not recorded). Some clones in this sample may be carry-over from other donors' samples. The CDR3 sequence: CASSPRQGSGRPEAFF. The CDR3 DNA sequence: TGTGCCAGCAGCCCACGACAGGGTTCGGGCCGGCCTGAAGCTTTCTTT.